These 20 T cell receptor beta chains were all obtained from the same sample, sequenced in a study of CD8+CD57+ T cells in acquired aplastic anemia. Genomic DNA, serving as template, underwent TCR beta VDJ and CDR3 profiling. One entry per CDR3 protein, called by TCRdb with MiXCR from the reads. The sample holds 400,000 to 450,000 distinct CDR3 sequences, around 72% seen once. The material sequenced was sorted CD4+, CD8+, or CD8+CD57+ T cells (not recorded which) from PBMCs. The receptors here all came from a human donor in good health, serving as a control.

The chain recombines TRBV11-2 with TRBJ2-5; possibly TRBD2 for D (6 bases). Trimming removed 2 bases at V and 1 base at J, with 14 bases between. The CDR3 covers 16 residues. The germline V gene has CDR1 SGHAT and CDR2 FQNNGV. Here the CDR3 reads CASSLIEEGIQETQYF. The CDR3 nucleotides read TGTGCCAGCAGCTTAATCGAGGAGGGGATCCAAGAGACCCAGTACTTC. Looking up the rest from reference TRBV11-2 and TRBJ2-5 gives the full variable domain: EAGVAQSPRYKIIEKRQSVAFWCNPISGHATLYWYQQILGQGPKLLIQFQNNGVVDDSQLPKDRFSAERLKGVDSTLKIQPAKLEDSAVYLCASSLIEEGIQETQYFGPGTRLLVL.

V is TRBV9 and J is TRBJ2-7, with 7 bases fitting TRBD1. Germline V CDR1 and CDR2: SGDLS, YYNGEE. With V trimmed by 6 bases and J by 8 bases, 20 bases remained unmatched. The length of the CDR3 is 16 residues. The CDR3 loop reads CASNFGTASPTSKQYF. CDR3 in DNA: TGTGCCAGCAACTTCGGGACAGCGTCACCTACGAGCAAGCAGTACTTC.

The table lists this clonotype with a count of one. CDR3 region: CSAESSDRAGYTF. The CDR3 DNA is TGCAGTGCTGAGAGTAGTGACAGGGCAGGCTACACCTTC. The chain recombines TRBV20-1 with TRBJ1-2; 7 nucleotides align to TRBD1. The germline V gene has CDR1 DFQATT and CDR2 SNEGSKA (reference sequence). The CDR3 is 13 amino acids. The V and J ends lost 5 bases and 8 bases, in that order; junction bases with no gene match: 11.

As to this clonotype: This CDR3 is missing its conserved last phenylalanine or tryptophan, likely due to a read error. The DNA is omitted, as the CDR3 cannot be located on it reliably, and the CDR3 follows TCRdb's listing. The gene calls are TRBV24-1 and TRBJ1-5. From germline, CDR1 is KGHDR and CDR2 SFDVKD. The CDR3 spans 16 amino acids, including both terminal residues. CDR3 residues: CATSDVEYHLTQSFGP.

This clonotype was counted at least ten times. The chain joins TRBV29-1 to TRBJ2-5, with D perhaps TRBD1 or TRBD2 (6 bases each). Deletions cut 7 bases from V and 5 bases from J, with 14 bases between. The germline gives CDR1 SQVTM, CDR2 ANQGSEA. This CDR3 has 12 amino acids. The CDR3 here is CSGGAVPETQYF. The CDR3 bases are TGCAGCGGGGGGGCAGTCCCGGAGACCCAGTACTTC.

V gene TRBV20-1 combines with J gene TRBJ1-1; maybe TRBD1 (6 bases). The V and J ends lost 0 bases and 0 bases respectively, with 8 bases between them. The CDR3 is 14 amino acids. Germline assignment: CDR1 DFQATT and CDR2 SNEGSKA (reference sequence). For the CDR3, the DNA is TGCAGTGCTAGAGACAGGGGAATGAACACTGAAGCTTTCTTT. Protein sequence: CSARDRGMNTEAFF.

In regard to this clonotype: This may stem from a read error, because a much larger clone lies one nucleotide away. CDR3 coding DNA: TGTGCCAGCAGCCCGAACTCCTACGAGCAGTGCTTC. Translating gives CASSPNSYEQCF. The chain combines TRBV7-2 with TRBJ2-7, with D hard to call. CDR3 length: 12 amino acids. The germline CDR1 and CDR2 sequences are SGHTA and FQGNSA.

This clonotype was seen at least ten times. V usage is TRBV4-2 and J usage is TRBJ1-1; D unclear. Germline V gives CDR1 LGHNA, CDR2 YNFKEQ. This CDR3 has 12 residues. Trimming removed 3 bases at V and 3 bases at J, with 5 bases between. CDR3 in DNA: TGTGCCAGCAGCCAGTGGGACACTGAAGCTTTCTTT. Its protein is CASSQWDTEAFF.

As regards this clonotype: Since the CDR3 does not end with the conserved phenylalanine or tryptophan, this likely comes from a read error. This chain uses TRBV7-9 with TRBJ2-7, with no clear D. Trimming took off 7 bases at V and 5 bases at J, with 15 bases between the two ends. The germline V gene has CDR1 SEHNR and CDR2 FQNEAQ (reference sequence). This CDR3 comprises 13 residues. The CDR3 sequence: CASNPAMRDEQYC. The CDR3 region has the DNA TGTGCCAGCAACCCGGCGATGCGAGACGAGCAGTACTGC.

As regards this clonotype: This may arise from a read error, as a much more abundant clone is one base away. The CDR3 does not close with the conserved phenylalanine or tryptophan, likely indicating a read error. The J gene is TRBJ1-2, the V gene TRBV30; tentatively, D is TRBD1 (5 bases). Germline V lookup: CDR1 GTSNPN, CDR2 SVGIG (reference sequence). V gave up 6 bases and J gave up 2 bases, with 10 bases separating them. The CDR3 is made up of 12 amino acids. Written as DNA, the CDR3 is TGTGCCTGTCTTGAGGGGAACTATGGCTACACCCTC. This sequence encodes CACLEGNYGYTL.

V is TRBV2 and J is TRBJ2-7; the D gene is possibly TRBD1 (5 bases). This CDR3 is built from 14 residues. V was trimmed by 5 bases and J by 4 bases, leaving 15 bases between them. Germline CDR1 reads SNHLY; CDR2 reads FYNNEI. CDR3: CASSPGRVGYEQYF. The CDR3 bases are TGTGCCAGCAGTCCAGGCAGGGTAGGGTACGAGCAGTACTTC.

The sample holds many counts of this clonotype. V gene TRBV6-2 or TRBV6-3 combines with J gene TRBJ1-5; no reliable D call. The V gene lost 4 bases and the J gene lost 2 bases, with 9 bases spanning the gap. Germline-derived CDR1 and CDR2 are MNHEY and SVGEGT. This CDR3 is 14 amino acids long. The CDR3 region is CASSFTTGNQPQHF. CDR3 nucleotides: TGTGCCAGCAGTTTTACCACAGGCAATCAGCCCCAGCATTTT.

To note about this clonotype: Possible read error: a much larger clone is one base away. CDR3 amino acids: CASSYEGGPYTQHF. In DNA form, the CDR3 reads TGTGCCAGCAGTTACGAGGGGGGGCCCTATACGCAGCATTTT. V and J are TRBV6-6 and TRBJ2-3; TRBD1 is a possible D gene (6 bases). The end of the DNA is better explained by TRBJ1-5, so the J call may be wrong. Per the germline V gene, CDR1 is MNHNY and CDR2 is SVGAGI (reference sequence). The CDR3 loop spans 14 amino acids.

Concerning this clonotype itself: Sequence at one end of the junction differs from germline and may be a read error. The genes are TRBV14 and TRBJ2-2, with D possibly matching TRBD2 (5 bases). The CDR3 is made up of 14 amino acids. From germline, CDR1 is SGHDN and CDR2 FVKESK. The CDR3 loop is CAGSRNMNTGEPFF. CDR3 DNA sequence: TGTGCCGGCAGCAGAAACATGAACACCGGGGAGCCGTTTTTT.

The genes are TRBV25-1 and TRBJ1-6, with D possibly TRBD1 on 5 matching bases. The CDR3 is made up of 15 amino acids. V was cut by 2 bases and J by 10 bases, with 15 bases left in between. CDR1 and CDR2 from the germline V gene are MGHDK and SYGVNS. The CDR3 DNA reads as TGTGCCAGCAGTGAACGGGGCACAGCTGGGTCACCCCTCCACTTT. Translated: CASSERGTAGSPLHF. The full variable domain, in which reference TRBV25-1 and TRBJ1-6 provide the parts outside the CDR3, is EADIYQTPRYLVIGTGKKITLECSQTMGHDKMYWYQQDPGMELHLIHYSYGVNSTEKGDLSSESTVSRIRTEHFPLTLESARPSHTSQYLCASSERGTAGSPLHFGNGTRLTVT.

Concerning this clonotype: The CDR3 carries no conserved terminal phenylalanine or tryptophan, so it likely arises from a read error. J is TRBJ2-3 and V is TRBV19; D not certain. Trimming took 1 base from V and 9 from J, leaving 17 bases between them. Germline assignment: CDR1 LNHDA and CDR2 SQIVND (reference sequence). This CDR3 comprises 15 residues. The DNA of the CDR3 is TGTGCCAGTAGTATAGGGGCCGTCAACCAAGCCACGCAGTATTGT. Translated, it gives CASSIGAVNQATQYC.

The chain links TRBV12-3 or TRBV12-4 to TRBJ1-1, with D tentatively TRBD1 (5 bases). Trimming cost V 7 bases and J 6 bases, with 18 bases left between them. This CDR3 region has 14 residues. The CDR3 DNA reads TGTGCCAGCATCAAAAGTTGGGGCGAGGCTGAAGCTTTCTTT. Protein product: CASIKSWGEAEAFF.

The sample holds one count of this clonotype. The CDR3 protein is CASSPGQVWGNQPQHF. The CDR3 region has the DNA TGTGCCAGCAGCCCAGGACAGGTTTGGGGCAATCAGCCCCAGCATTTT. The rearrangement links TRBV9 to TRBJ1-5; TRBD1 matches 7 bases. Trimming cost V 4 bases and J 2 bases; bases outside gene matches: 9. The germline V gene encodes CDR1 SGDLS and CDR2 YYNGEE. The CDR3 contains 16 residues.

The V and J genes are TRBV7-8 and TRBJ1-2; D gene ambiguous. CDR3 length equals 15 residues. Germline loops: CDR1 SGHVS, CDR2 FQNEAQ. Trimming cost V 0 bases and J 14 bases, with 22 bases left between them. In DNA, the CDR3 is TGTGCCAGCAGCTTAGCATTAGACTTAAACTACCGGGGAACCTTC. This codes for CASSLALDLNYRGTF.

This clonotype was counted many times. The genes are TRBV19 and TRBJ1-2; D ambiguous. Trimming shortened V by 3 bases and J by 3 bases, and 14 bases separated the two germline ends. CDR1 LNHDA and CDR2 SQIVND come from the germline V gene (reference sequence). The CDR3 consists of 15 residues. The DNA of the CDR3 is TGTGCCAGTAGTATCGAAAGGGATGGCTACTATGGCTACACCTTC. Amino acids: CASSIERDGYYGYTF.